These 2 T cell receptor beta chains originate from one sample sequenced in a study of T cell repertoires in cytomegalovirus infection (dated by TCRdb to between 2019 and 2020). Instrument used: Illumina HiSeq 1500. TCRdb passed the public sequencing reads through fastp at Q25 and MiXCR, retaining productive beta sequences. Entries are consolidated by CDR3 protein sequence, retaining the most common genes and DNA. The sample table holds approximately 170,000 distinct CDR3 sequences, of which approximately 17% were seen once. The top ten constitute around a sixth of the sample. Material for sequencing was CD8+ T cells from PBMCs. The receptors derive from a human donor in good health (CMV status not recorded). Some clones in this sample may be carry-over from other donors' samples.

This clonotype was seen repeatedly, ten times or more. The gene calls are TRBV6-2 or TRBV6-3 and TRBJ2-6; no firm D call. Per the germline V gene, CDR1 is MNHEY and CDR2 is SVGEGT. Trimming removed 5 bases at V and 1 base at J, with 9 bases between. The length of the CDR3 is 15 residues. This CDR3 reads CASSEQVSGANVLTF. CDR3 nucleotide sequence: TGTGCCAGCAGTGAGCAGGTTTCTGGGGCCAACGTCCTGACTTTC.

This sequence joins TRBV27 and TRBJ2-7, with 9 bases aligning to TRBD2. Losses at the gene ends were 3 bases for V and 5 bases for J; bases not matched to a gene: 11. The CDR3 runs to 16 residues. Germline CDR1 MNHEY, CDR2 SMNVEV (reference sequence). The chain's CDR3 is CASSFYRGGRVNEQYF. CDR3 nucleotides: TGTGCCAGCAGTTTTTATAGGGGCGGGAGGGTCAACGAGCAGTACTTC.